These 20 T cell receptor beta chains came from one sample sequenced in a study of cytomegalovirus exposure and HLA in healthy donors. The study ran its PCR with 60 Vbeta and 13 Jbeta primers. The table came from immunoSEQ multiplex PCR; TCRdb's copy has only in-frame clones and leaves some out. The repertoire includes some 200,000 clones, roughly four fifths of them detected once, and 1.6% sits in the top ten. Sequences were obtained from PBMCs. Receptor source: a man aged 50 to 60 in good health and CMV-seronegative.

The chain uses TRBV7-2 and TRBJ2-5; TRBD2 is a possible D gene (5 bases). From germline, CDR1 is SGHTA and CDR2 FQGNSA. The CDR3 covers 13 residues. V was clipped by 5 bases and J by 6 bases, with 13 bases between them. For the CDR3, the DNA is TGTGCCAGCAGCCGTGGGGTCGGGAAGACCCAGTACTTC. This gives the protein CASSRGVGKTQYF.

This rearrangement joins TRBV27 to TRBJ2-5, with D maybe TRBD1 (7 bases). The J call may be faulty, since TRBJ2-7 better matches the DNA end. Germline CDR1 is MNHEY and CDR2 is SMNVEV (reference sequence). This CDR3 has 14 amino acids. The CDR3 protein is CASSFQGGQGEQYF. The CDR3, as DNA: TGTGCCAGCAGTTTTCAGGGGGGCCAGGGCGAGCAGTACTTC.

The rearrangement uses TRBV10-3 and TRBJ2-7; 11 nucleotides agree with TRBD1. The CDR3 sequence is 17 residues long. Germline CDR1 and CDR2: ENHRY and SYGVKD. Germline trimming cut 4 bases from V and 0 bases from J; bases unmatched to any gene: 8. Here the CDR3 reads CAISGSGQGVNSYEQYF. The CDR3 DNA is TGTGCCATCAGTGGGTCGGGACAGGGGGTCAACTCCTACGAGCAGTACTTC.

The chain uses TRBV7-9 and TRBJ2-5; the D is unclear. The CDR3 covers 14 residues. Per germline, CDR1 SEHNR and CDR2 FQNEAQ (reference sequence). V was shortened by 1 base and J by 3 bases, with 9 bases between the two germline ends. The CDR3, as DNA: TGTGCCAGCAGCTTAGGTACCTCGGAAGAGACCCAGTACTTC. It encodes CASSLGTSEETQYF. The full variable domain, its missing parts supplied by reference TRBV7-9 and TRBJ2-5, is DTGVSQNPRHKITKRGQNVTFRCDPISEHNRLYWYRQTLGQGPEFLTYFQNEAQLEKSRLLSDRFSAERPKGSFSTLEIQRTEQGDSAMYLCASSLGTSEETQYFGPGTRLLVL.

The CDR3 loop reads CASRVTGTNYGYTF. CDR3 in DNA: TGTGCCAGCAGGGTGACAGGGACTAACTATGGCTACACCTTC. The chain recombines TRBV6-1 with TRBJ1-2; TRBD1 agrees at 7 bases. J gave up 0 bases and V 6 bases, and 4 bases lay outside the gene matches. Per the germline V gene, CDR1 is MNHNS and CDR2 is SASEGT. This CDR3 is built from 14 residues.

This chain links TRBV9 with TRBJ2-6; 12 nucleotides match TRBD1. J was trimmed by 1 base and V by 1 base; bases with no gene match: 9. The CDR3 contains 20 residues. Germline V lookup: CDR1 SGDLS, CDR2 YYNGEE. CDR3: CASSVTRDRGRLSGANVLTF. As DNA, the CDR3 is TGTGCCAGCAGCGTAACTCGGGACAGGGGGCGATTATCTGGGGCCAACGTCCTGACTTTC. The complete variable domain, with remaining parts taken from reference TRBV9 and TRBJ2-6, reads DSGVTQTPKHLITATGQRVTLRCSPRSGDLSVYWYQQSLDQGLQFLIQYYNGEERAKGNILERFSAQQFPDLHSELNLSSLELGDSALYFCASSVTRDRGRLSGANVLTFGAGSRLTVL.

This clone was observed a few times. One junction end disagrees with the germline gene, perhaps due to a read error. DNA of the CDR3: TGTGCTAGCAGCTCCCATGGAGGCCTCGATACGCAGTATTTT. Amino acid sequence: CASSSHGGLDTQYF. V and J are TRBV7-7 and TRBJ2-3; D may be TRBD2 (5 bases). Germline V gives CDR1 SSHAT, CDR2 FNYEAQ (reference sequence). The CDR3 spans 14 residues.

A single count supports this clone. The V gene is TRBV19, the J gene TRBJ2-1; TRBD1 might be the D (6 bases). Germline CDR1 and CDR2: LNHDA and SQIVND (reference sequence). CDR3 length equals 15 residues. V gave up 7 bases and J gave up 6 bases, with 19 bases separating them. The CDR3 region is CASTPAQGFPNEQFF. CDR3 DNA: TGTGCCAGTACCCCGGCACAGGGTTTTCCCAATGAGCAGTTCTTC.

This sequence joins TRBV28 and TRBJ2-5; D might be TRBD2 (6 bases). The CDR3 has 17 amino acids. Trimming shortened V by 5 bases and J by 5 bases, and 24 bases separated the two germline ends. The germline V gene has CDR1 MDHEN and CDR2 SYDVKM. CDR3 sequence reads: CASSPLAGSNTFETQYF. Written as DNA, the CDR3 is TGTGCCAGCAGTCCCCTGGCGGGATCCAATACTTTTGAGACCCAGTACTTC.

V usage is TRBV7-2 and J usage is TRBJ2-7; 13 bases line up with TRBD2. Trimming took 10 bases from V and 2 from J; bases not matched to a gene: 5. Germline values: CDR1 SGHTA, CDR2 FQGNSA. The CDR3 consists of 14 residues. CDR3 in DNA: TGTGCCACCAAACTAGCGGGAGGGACCTACGAGCAGTACTTC. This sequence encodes CATKLAGGTYEQYF.

The CDR3 reads CAISDVGFGVEQFF. As DNA, the CDR3 is TGTGCCATCAGTGACGTGGGCTTCGGGGTTGAGCAGTTCTTC. The J gene is TRBJ2-1, the V gene TRBV10-3, with TRBD2 as a possible D gene (5 bases). The length of the CDR3 is 14 residues. Per the germline V gene, CDR1 is ENHRY and CDR2 is SYGVKD. The germline V and J ends were trimmed by 3 bases and 9 bases, with 15 bases remaining between them.

The CDR3 DNA sequence: TGCGCCAGCAGCCCAGGGGTAGGTGGAAACACCATATATTTT. It translates to CASSPGVGGNTIYF. The rearrangement joins TRBV5-1 to TRBJ1-3; possibly TRBD1 for D (6 bases). The CDR3 covers 14 residues. Trimming took 4 bases from V and 3 from J, leaving 11 bases between them. Looked up from germline, CDR1 is SGHRS and CDR2 is YFSETQ.

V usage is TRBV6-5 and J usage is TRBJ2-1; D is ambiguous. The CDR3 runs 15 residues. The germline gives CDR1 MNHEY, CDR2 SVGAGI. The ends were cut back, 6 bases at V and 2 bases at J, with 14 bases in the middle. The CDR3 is CASRPARITYNEQFF. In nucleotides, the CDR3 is TGTGCCAGCAGGCCCGCTAGGATAACCTACAATGAGCAGTTCTTC.

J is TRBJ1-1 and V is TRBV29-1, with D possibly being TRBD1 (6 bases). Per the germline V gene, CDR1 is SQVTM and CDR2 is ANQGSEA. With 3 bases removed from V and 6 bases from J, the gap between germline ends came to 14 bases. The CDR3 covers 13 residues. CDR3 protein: CSVDSRGEAEAFF. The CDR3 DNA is TGCAGCGTTGATTCCAGGGGTGAGGCTGAAGCTTTCTTT. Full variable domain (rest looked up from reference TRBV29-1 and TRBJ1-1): SAVISQKPSRDICQRGTSLTIQCQVDSQVTMMFWYRQQPGQSLTLIATANQGSEATYESGFVIDKFPISRPNLTFSTLTVSNMSPEDSSIYLCSVDSRGEAEAFFGQGTRLTVV.

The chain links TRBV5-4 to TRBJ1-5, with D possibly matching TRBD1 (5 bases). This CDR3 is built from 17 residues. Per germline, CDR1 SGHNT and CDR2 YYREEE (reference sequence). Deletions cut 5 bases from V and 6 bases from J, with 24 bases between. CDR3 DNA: TGTGCCAGCAGTTTCGCCTACGGGGGGGGGTTGAGTCAGCCCCAGCATTTT. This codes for CASSFAYGGGLSQPQHF. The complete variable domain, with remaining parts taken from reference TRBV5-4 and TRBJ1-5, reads ETGVTQSPTHLIKTRGQQVTLRCSSQSGHNTVSWYQQALGQGPQFIFQYYREEENGRGNFPPRFSGLQFPNYSSELNVNALELDDSALYLCASSFAYGGGLSQPQHFGDGTRLSIL.

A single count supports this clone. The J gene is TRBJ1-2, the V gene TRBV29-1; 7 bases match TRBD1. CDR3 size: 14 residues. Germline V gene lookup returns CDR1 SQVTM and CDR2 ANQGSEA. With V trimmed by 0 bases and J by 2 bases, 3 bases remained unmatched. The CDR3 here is CSVEDRGRNYGYTF. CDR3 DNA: TGCAGCGTTGAAGACAGGGGGAGAAACTATGGCTACACCTTC.

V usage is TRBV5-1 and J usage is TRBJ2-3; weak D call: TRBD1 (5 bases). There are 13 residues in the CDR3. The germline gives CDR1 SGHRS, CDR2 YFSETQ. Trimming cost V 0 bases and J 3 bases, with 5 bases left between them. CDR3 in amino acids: CASSLEGTDTQYF. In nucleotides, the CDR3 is TGCGCCAGCAGCTTGGAGGGGACAGATACGCAGTATTTT. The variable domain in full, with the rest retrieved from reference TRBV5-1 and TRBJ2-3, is KAGVTQTPRYLIKTRGQQVTLSCSPISGHRSVSWYQQTPGQGLQFLFEYFSETQRNKGNFPGRFSGRQFSNSRSEMNVSTLELGDSALYLCASSLEGTDTQYFGPGTRLTVL.

In DNA form, the CDR3 reads TGTGCCAGCAAAACAGGGTTAGAGACCCAGTACTTC. Protein sequence: CASKTGLETQYF. This rearrangement joins TRBV6-5 to TRBJ2-5, with D perhaps TRBD1 (6 bases). V was pared by 7 bases and J by 4 bases, with 10 bases between. Germline V gene data show CDR1 as MNHEY and CDR2 as SVGAGI. The CDR3 is 12 amino acids.

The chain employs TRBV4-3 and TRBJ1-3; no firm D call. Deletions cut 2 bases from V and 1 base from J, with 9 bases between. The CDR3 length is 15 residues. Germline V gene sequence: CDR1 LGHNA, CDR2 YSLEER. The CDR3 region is CASSQRAGSGNTIYF. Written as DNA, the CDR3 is TGCGCCAGCAGCCAACGAGCCGGGTCTGGAAACACCATATATTTT.

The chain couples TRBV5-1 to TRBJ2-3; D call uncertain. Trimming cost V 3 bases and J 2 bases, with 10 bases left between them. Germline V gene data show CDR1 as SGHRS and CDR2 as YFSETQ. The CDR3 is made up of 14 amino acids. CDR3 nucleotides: TGCGCCAGCAGCTCAAGCGCTCACACAGATACGCAGTATTTT. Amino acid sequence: CASSSSAHTDTQYF.